The 4 T cell receptor beta chains presented below share a single source sample, sequenced in a study of CD8+ T cells in alopecia areata. Treatment defined: oral pan-JAK inhibitor, 5-10 mg twice daily. TCR sequencing used cDNA made by reverse transcription of extracted RNA. The data were produced by immunoSEQ multiplex PCR, yet TCRdb's version contains in-frame clones alone and is incomplete. The repertoire consists of about 190,000 clones, with roughly three fifths occurring once and the leading ten covering around 0.7%. The sequences come from CD4+ T cells sorted from blood, collected at week 4, from a patient treated with tofacitinib. The receptors were gathered from a human donor with alopecia areata.

The V gene is TRBV5-6, the J gene TRBJ1-5, with D unresolved. Trimming pared 2 bases from V and 4 bases from J, leaving 4 bases between. Germline values: CDR1 SGHDT, CDR2 YYEEEE. CDR3 size: 12 residues. The CDR3 region is CASSFGNQPQHF. In nucleotides, the CDR3 is TGTGCCAGCAGCTTTGGAAATCAGCCCCAGCATTTT.

For the CDR3, the DNA is TGTGCCAGCAGCTTAATAGCGGAAAGATCCTACGAGCAGTACTTC. It specifies CASSLIAERSYEQYF. V gene TRBV7-8 combines with J gene TRBJ2-7, with a tentative D call TRBD2 (6 bases). Trimming cost V 2 bases and J 1 base, with 12 bases left between them. This CDR3 contains 15 residues. From germline, CDR1 is SGHVS and CDR2 FQNEAQ.

This clone was picked up a small number of times. The CDR3 is CASSLRAEGETQYF. The CDR3 region has the DNA TGTGCCAGCAGCCTAAGGGCAGAGGGAGAGACCCAGTACTTC. The chain combines TRBV7-9 with TRBJ2-5; a possible D gene is TRBD2 (5 bases). This CDR3 is built from 14 residues. The germline V gene has CDR1 SEHNR and CDR2 FQNEAQ (reference sequence). Trimming removed 5 bases from V and 4 bases from J, with 14 bases in between.

The chain is built from TRBV29-1 and TRBJ2-1; 12 bases are a match to TRBD2. This CDR3 region has 15 residues. After removal of 4 bases from V and 4 bases from J, the junction contained 5 bases not matched to a gene. Germline CDR1 is SQVTM and CDR2 is ANQGSEA. The CDR3 sequence: CSVGGLAGPYNEQFF. The DNA of the CDR3 is TGCAGCGTTGGTGGACTAGCGGGGCCGTACAATGAGCAGTTCTTC.